The TCR beta chain described here comes from a study of T cell changes during pregnancy in multiple sclerosis (dated by TCRdb to about 2019). Looking at the study overall: The study looked at changes in the T cell repertoire across pregnancy in women with multiple sclerosis.

Comment on this clone: The clone's antigen remains unknown. Base quality data are lacking; no much larger clone is found one base away.

Receptor libraries were prepared by the immunoSEQ multiplex PCR assay. TCRdb took over this immuneACCESS table, retaining in-frame rearrangements with V and J assigned. Such tables are incomplete; in checked studies, under half of the missing clones stem from an unresolved V gene, and the remainder is unexplained. The table for this sample lists about 60,000 clones; about 90% of them were counted only once. Of the sample, approximately 2.3% is held by the ten largest clones. From the germline V gene, CDR1 is MNHNS and CDR2 is SASEGT. Including cysteine and phenylalanine, the CDR3 has 15 amino acids. Only the CDR3 part of the read is kept: 45 bases, read in frame from the first base. V and J are truncated by 8 bases and 5 bases respectively, leaving an intervening sequence of 22 bases.

This receptor chain uses TRBV6-1 and TRBJ2-7; confidence is insufficient to name the D gene. The TCR originated in a female donor with multiple sclerosis, enrolled in a pregnancy study. The input for sequencing was peripheral blood, taken in the first trimester of pregnancy. This receptor carries the CDR3 CASSSTHTSNNEQYF. DNA sequence: TGTGCCAGCTCGTCGACACACACCTCAAATAACGAGCAGTACTTC.